The 14 T cell receptor beta chains below were found in one sample sequenced in a study of long-term antiretroviral therapy in people with HIV. They ran version v3.0 of the immunoSEQ assay at survey level. TCRdb keeps only in-frame clones here, not all; method: immunoSEQ multiplex PCR. Of about 25,000 clones in the sample, over 70% were seen once. This sample comprised unsorted PBMCs, obtained 3 years after starting antiretroviral therapy. The receptors stem from a young man with HIV.

The rearrangement links TRBV5-1 to TRBJ2-2; D is tentatively TRBD1 or TRBD2 (5 bases each). The germline V gene encodes CDR1 SGHRS and CDR2 YFSETQ. This CDR3 comprises 15 residues. V was clipped by 0 bases and J by 3 bases, with 9 bases between them. The CDR3 nucleotides read TGCGCCAGCAGCTTGGGTTTGGGGGACACCGGGGAGCTGTTTTTT. Translated: CASSLGLGDTGELFF.

The chain joins TRBV7-8 to TRBJ1-5, with unresolved D. CDR1 SGHVS and CDR2 FQNEAQ come from the germline V gene. The CDR3 has 16 residues. The V and J ends lost 1 base and 4 bases respectively, with 14 bases between them. CDR3 DNA: TGTGCCAGCAGCTTAGGGGTGCAGGAGCTTAATCAGCCCCAGCATTTT. Translating it yields CASSLGVQELNQPQHF.

CDR3 residues: CASSFSTGWETQYF. The CDR3 DNA reads as TGTGCCAGCAGTTTCTCGACAGGTTGGGAGACCCAGTACTTC. The chain uses TRBV28 and TRBJ2-5; D is perhaps TRBD1 (6 bases). The length of the CDR3 is 14 residues. CDR1 and CDR2 from the germline V gene are MDHEN and SYDVKM. The germline V and J ends were trimmed by 3 bases and 5 bases, with 13 bases remaining between them. Combining the CDR3 with reference TRBV28 and TRBJ2-5 gives the whole variable domain DVKVTQSSRYLVKRTGEKVFLECVQDMDHENMFWYRQDPGLGLRLIYFSYDVKMKEKGDIPEGYSVSREKKERFSLILESASTNQTSMYLCASSFSTGWETQYFGPGTRLLVL.

The V and J genes are TRBV4-1 and TRBJ2-7; 9 nucleotides line up with TRBD1. The germline gives CDR1 MGHRA, CDR2 YSYEKL. This CDR3 region has 16 residues. Trimming at V came to 3 bases and at J to 1 base, leaving 7 bases not matched to a gene. The CDR3 nucleotides are TGCGCCAGCAGCCAGAGTCCCGGGACAGGGTCCTACGAGCAGTACTTC. Its translation is CASSQSPGTGSYEQYF.

The chain employs TRBV4-2 and TRBJ2-7, with a possible D match to TRBD2 (5 bases). Trimming took off 1 base at V and 7 bases at J, with 11 bases between the two ends. Germline V CDR1 and CDR2: LGHNA, YNFKEQ. The CDR3 covers 13 residues. The CDR3 loop reads CASSQVGVREQYF. The CDR3, as DNA: TGTGCCAGCAGCCAAGTCGGGGTGCGGGAGCAGTACTTC.

The chain is built from TRBV2 and TRBJ1-2; 12 nucleotides line up with TRBD1. Germline lookup yields CDR1 SNHLY and CDR2 FYNNEI. Germline trimming cut 3 bases from V and 5 bases from J; bases unmatched to any gene: 10. The CDR3 length is 17 residues. CDR3 loop: CASSEWGQGALGYGYTF. The CDR3 bases are TGTGCCAGCAGTGAGTGGGGACAGGGGGCCCTCGGTTATGGCTACACCTTC.

This clone was recorded once. The chain joins TRBV28 to TRBJ1-2; D gene unclear. This CDR3 spans 16 amino acids. V lost 3 bases, J lost 4 bases, and 18 bases lay in between. Germline CDR1 reads MDHEN; CDR2 reads SYDVKM. CDR3 nucleotide sequence: TGTGCCAGCAGTTTTACTCGGGCCCGTCCCGGCTATGGCTACACCTTC. Translation: CASSFTRARPGYGYTF.

This chain links TRBV7-9 with TRBJ2-5; TRBD2 aligns across 7 bases. Germline V gene data show CDR1 as SEHNR and CDR2 as FQNEAQ (reference sequence). J was trimmed by 6 bases and V by 7 bases; bases with no gene match: 11. CDR3 length: 14 amino acids. The chain's CDR3 is CASKETGGSKTQYF. The CDR3 bases are TGTGCCAGCAAAGAAACGGGGGGTTCCAAGACCCAGTACTTC.

This sequence joins TRBV7-2 and TRBJ2-3; 10 bases agree with TRBD2. The CDR3 is 14 amino acids. Trimming removed 3 bases from V and 6 bases from J; junction bases left unmatched: 3. The germline gives CDR1 SGHTA, CDR2 FQGNSA. The CDR3 region is CASSFLAGADTQYF. The CDR3 nucleotides are TGTGCCAGCAGCTTTCTAGCGGGGGCCGATACGCAGTATTTT.

The V and J genes are TRBV6-1 and TRBJ1-2, with D maybe TRBD1 (5 bases). The CDR3 is 16 residues long. V was clipped by 0 bases and J by 1 base, with 12 bases between them. Germline CDR1 and CDR2: MNHNS and SASEGT. Written as DNA, the CDR3 is TGTGCCAGCAGTGAAGCCCAACAGGTCCTTAACTATGGCTACACCTTC. Protein sequence: CASSEAQQVLNYGYTF.

The V call is TRBV13, the J call TRBJ2-2; possibly TRBD1 for D (6 bases). The CDR3 totals 14 residues. V lost 4 bases and J 10 bases, leaving 16 bases between the germline ends. CDR1 is PRHDT, CDR2 FYEKMQ, per germline (reference sequence). CDR3 protein: CASSSRGQHAELFF. The DNA of the CDR3 is TGTGCCAGCAGCTCCCGAGGACAGCATGCGGAGCTGTTTTTT.

In this sample, this clone turned up once. This chain connects TRBV14 to TRBJ2-1; D is unresolved. Trimming removed 0 bases from V and 2 bases from J, with 14 bases in between. This CDR3 is built from 17 residues. From germline, CDR1 is SGHDN and CDR2 FVKESK. CDR3 amino acids: CASSQDQVWGTYNEQFF. CDR3 nucleotides: TGTGCCAGCAGCCAAGATCAGGTCTGGGGAACCTACAATGAGCAGTTCTTC.

CDR3 sequence (DNA): TGTGCCAGCAGTTACACCCTTAACACTGAAGCTTTCTTT. This encodes CASSYTLNTEAFF. The rearrangement uses TRBV6-5 and TRBJ1-1, with D uncertain. The CDR3 totals 13 residues. Germline loops: CDR1 MNHEY, CDR2 SVGAGI. V was shortened by 2 bases and J by 2 bases, with 6 bases between the two germline ends.

Only a few counts were recorded for this clone. The chain combines TRBV6-1 with TRBJ1-3; possible D gene TRBD1, 5 bases. The CDR3 is made up of 15 amino acids. Trimming took off 3 bases at V and 0 bases at J, with 9 bases between the two ends. Germline V CDR1 and CDR2: MNHNS, SASEGT. CDR3: CASSDPGSSGNTIYF. CDR3 in DNA: TGTGCCAGCAGTGATCCAGGGAGCTCTGGAAACACCATATATTTT.